These 24 T cell receptor beta chains were all obtained from the same sample, sequenced in a study of cytomegalovirus exposure and HLA in healthy donors. Use of 60 Vbeta and 13 Jbeta primers characterized the PCR. The method was immunoSEQ multiplex PCR; TCRdb's version includes in-frame clones alone and lacks a portion of them. The sample includes under 85,000 clones, around three quarters of them seen just once. Source material: PBMCs. The receptors shown here come from a woman between 40 and 55 years old in good health and CMV-seropositive.

The CDR3 reads CASSQVRAREMNTEAFF. The CDR3 DNA reads as TGCGCCAGCAGCCAAGTAAGGGCCAGGGAAATGAACACTGAAGCTTTCTTT. The chain recombines TRBV4-1 with TRBJ1-1; D might be TRBD1 (5 bases). V lost 1 base to trimming and J lost 0 bases, with 15 bases between them. CDR3 length: 17 amino acids. CDR1 MGHRA and CDR2 YSYEKL come from the germline V gene.

The rearrangement links TRBV19 to TRBJ1-1; TRBD1 matches at 8 bases. The CDR3 is 16 residues long. V lost 5 bases and J lost 4; bases outside the gene matches: 12. The germline V gene has CDR1 LNHDA and CDR2 SQIVND (reference sequence). The CDR3 coding sequence is TGTGCCAGTAGTCTAACAGGGGGTGCCTTGGGCACTGAAGCTTTCTTT. Protein sequence: CASSLTGGALGTEAFF.

The genes are TRBV9 and TRBJ1-2, with 7 positions matching TRBD1. This CDR3 has 12 residues. V lost 6 bases and J lost 6; bases outside the gene matches: 5. CDR1 and CDR2 (germline): SGDLS, YYNGEE. This CDR3 reads CASTRQGDGYTF. The CDR3 DNA is TGTGCCAGCACCCGACAGGGAGATGGCTACACCTTC.

This clone was recorded once. The chain links TRBV28 to TRBJ2-7, with TRBD1 as a possible D gene (7 bases). Per the germline V gene, CDR1 is MDHEN and CDR2 is SYDVKM. The length of the CDR3 is 14 residues. V was cut by 5 bases and J by 3 bases, with 14 bases left in between. The CDR3 sequence: CASSGGGSGYEQYF. DNA for the CDR3: TGTGCCAGCAGTGGAGGGGGCTCGGGCTACGAGCAGTACTTC.

The chain joins TRBV4-2 to TRBJ1-5, with D uncertain. The CDR3 totals 15 residues. CDR1 is LGHNA, CDR2 YNFKEQ, per germline. Trimming stripped 4 bases from V and 0 bases from J, with 10 bases between. Here the CDR3 DNA reads TGTGCCAGCAGCCCAGGCCTACTTAGCAATCAGCCCCAGCATTTT. This gives the protein CASSPGLLSNQPQHF.

This clone turned up a few times. The CDR3 DNA is TGTGCCAGCAGTCTCCCGGGACAGGGCCACGAGACCCAGTACTTC. Its translation: CASSLPGQGHETQYF. The gene calls are TRBV27 and TRBJ2-5, with 9 bases lining up with TRBD1. The J segment lost 5 bases and the V segment lost 5 bases, leaving 9 bases of the junction unmatched. CDR3 length equals 15 residues. Germline loops: CDR1 MNHEY, CDR2 SMNVEV (reference sequence).

The chain employs TRBV29-1 and TRBJ2-2; TRBD2 matches at 7 bases. The CDR3 totals 12 residues. Germline CDR1 is SQVTM and CDR2 is ANQGSEA. Trimming took 2 bases from V and 8 from J; bases not matched to a gene: 2. CDR3 bases: TGCAGCGTTGAAACTAGCGTAGGGGAGCTGTTTTTT. As protein: CSVETSVGELFF.

The chain uses TRBV27 and TRBJ2-5; 13 nucleotides align to TRBD2. The V gene end was trimmed by 8 bases and the J gene end by 2 bases; junction bases not matched to a gene: 8. Per the germline V gene, CDR1 is MNHEY and CDR2 is SMNVEV (reference sequence). The length of the CDR3 is 16 residues. CDR3 bases: TGTGCCAGCGGCGGACTAGCGGGAGTGGGTCAAGAGACCCAGTACTTC. Its translation: CASGGLAGVGQETQYF.

The chain carries TRBV5-1 and TRBJ2-7, with 11 bases identical to TRBD2. The length of the CDR3 is 15 residues. Germline CDR1 SGHRS, CDR2 YFSETQ. V was clipped by 2 bases and J by 5 bases; unmatched bases: 6. The CDR3 is CASSLLAGESHEQYF. For the CDR3, the DNA is TGCGCCAGCAGCTTACTAGCGGGAGAATCTCACGAGCAGTACTTC.

The chain joins TRBV2 to TRBJ2-7; 7 bases are shared with TRBD1. This CDR3 is built from 14 residues. CDR1 is SNHLY, CDR2 FYNNEI, per germline. The J segment lost 5 bases and the V segment lost 7 bases, leaving 11 bases of the junction unmatched. The CDR3 nucleotides are TGTGCCAGCAAAAGTAGGGGGCATCGCGACGAGCAGTACTTC. This encodes CASKSRGHRDEQYF. The variable domain in full, with the rest retrieved from reference TRBV2 and TRBJ2-7, is EPEVTQTPSHQVTQMGQEVILRCVPISNHLYFYWYRQILGQKVEFLVSFYNNEISEKSEIFDDQFSVERPDGSNFTLKIRSTKLEDSAMYFCASKSRGHRDEQYFGPGTRLTVT.

This chain uses TRBV6-5 with TRBJ1-1; 7 bases are shared with TRBD1. Germline CDR1 is MNHEY and CDR2 is SVGAGI. The CDR3 contains 14 residues. Losses at the gene ends were 5 bases for V and 6 bases for J; bases not matched to a gene: 9. CDR3 in amino acids: CASSPQGLGAEAFF. The CDR3 nucleotides are TGTGCCAGCAGTCCACAGGGGCTGGGGGCTGAAGCTTTCTTT.

The chain couples TRBV7-9 to TRBJ1-4; D is unclear. The V gene's germline CDR1 is SEHNR and CDR2 FQNEAQ (reference sequence). CDR3 length: 12 residues. The V end was cut by 7 bases, the J end by 7 bases, with 10 bases between. Here the CDR3 reads CASNRDIEKLFF. As DNA, the CDR3 is TGTGCCAGCAACCGGGATATTGAAAAACTGTTTTTT.

The genes are TRBV5-1 and TRBJ1-1; TRBD1 is a possible D gene (6 bases). There are 15 residues in the CDR3. V was clipped by 4 bases and J by 1 base, with 14 bases between them. CDR1 and CDR2 from the germline V gene are SGHRS and YFSETQ. The CDR3 loop is CASSSAGAENTEAFF. CDR3 nucleotides: TGCGCCAGCAGCAGCGCAGGGGCAGAGAACACTGAAGCTTTCTTT.

The chain couples TRBV5-1 to TRBJ2-5; TRBD1 is a possible D gene (6 bases). Germline V gene lookup returns CDR1 SGHRS and CDR2 YFSETQ. This CDR3 region has 13 residues. Trimming removed 5 bases from V and 5 bases from J, with 13 bases in between. The CDR3 coding sequence is TGCGCCAGCAGAACAGGGCTTAGGGAGACCCAGTACTTC. Its protein is CASRTGLRETQYF.

The chain has TRBV2 and TRBJ2-1; D perhaps matches TRBD2 (6 bases). Looked up from germline, CDR1 is SNHLY and CDR2 is FYNNEI. The CDR3 extends over 17 amino acids. With 6 bases removed from V and 0 bases from J, the gap between germline ends came to 18 bases. This CDR3 is CASSPGGSGFSYNEQFF. The CDR3 coding sequence is TGTGCCAGCAGCCCCGGGGGTAGCGGTTTCTCCTACAATGAGCAGTTCTTC. Combining the CDR3 with reference TRBV2 and TRBJ2-1 gives the whole variable domain EPEVTQTPSHQVTQMGQEVILRCVPISNHLYFYWYRQILGQKVEFLVSFYNNEISEKSEIFDDQFSVERPDGSNFTLKIRSTKLEDSAMYFCASSPGGSGFSYNEQFFGPGTRLTVL.

This CDR3 is CASSLTSYEQYF. In DNA, the CDR3 is TGCGCCAGCAGCCTGACTTCCTACGAGCAGTACTTC. The V gene is TRBV5-1, the J gene TRBJ2-7; no clear D. Germline loops: CDR1 SGHRS, CDR2 YFSETQ. CDR3 length equals 12 residues. V dropped 4 bases and J dropped 1 base, with 6 bases sitting between them.

This chain uses TRBV5-1 with TRBJ2-3, with TRBD2 identical over 15 bases. This CDR3 is built from 18 residues. Germline V gene lookup returns CDR1 SGHRS and CDR2 YFSETQ. Losses at the gene ends were 4 bases for V and 4 bases for J; bases not matched to a gene: 10. The CDR3 coding sequence is TGCGCCAGCAGCCCCGGACTAGCGGGGGGGCCTGTTTCAGATACGCAGTATTTT. Translated, it gives CASSPGLAGGPVSDTQYF.

The chain has TRBV29-1 and TRBJ2-5; D unresolved. The germline V gene has CDR1 SQVTM and CDR2 ANQGSEA. V was shortened by 3 bases and J by 1 base, with 15 bases between the two germline ends. This CDR3 region has 15 residues. Here the CDR3 DNA reads TGCAGCGTTGACCCCCCTGAGTTTTCCCAAGAGACCCAGTACTTC. Its protein product is CSVDPPEFSQETQYF. Using reference TRBV29-1 and TRBJ2-5 for the parts outside the CDR3, the full variable domain is SAVISQKPSRDICQRGTSLTIQCQVDSQVTMMFWYRQQPGQSLTLIATANQGSEATYESGFVIDKFPISRPNLTFSTLTVSNMSPEDSSIYLCSVDPPEFSQETQYFGPGTRLLVL.

V is TRBV30 and J is TRBJ2-3; the match to TRBD1 covers 8 bases. V lost 0 bases and J lost 2; bases outside the gene matches: 16. The CDR3 contains 19 residues. Per germline, CDR1 GTSNPN and CDR2 SVGIG (reference sequence). CDR3 residues: CAWSVNQPRQGSPTDTQYF. In DNA form, the CDR3 reads TGTGCCTGGAGTGTAAACCAACCGCGACAGGGGTCCCCCACAGATACGCAGTATTTT. The complete variable domain, with remaining parts taken from reference TRBV30 and TRBJ2-3, reads SQTIHQWPATLVQPVGSPLSLECTVEGTSNPNLYWYRQAAGRGLQLLFYSVGIGQISSEVPQNLSASRPQDRQFILSSKKLLLSDSGFYLCAWSVNQPRQGSPTDTQYFGPGTRLTVL.

The chain joins TRBV30 to TRBJ1-5; a possible D gene is TRBD1 (6 bases). The germline gives CDR1 GTSNPN, CDR2 SVGIG (reference sequence). Trimming left V 4 bases short and J 4 bases short, with 8 bases between. The CDR3 is 12 amino acids. Here the CDR3 DNA reads TGTGCCTGGAATACAGGGAATCAGCCCCAGCATTTT. Its translation: CAWNTGNQPQHF.

The V and J genes are TRBV30 and TRBJ2-1, with D possibly TRBD2 on 5 matching bases. Germline CDR1 GTSNPN, CDR2 SVGIG (reference sequence). CDR3 length: 17 amino acids. The germline V and J ends were trimmed by 2 bases and 0 bases, with 17 bases remaining between them. CDR3: CAWSFSQLGSSYNEQFF. CDR3 coding DNA: TGTGCCTGGAGTTTTTCCCAACTTGGGAGCTCCTACAATGAGCAGTTCTTC. Full variable domain (outside the CDR3, taken from reference TRBV30 and TRBJ2-1): SQTIHQWPATLVQPVGSPLSLECTVEGTSNPNLYWYRQAAGRGLQLLFYSVGIGQISSEVPQNLSASRPQDRQFILSSKKLLLSDSGFYLCAWSFSQLGSSYNEQFFGPGTRLTVL.

The chain's CDR3 is CASSEYGPAPVLTF. CDR3 in DNA: TGTGCCAGCAGTGAATATGGCCCCGCACCCGTCCTGACTTTC. The chain carries TRBV25-1 and TRBJ2-6; no clear D gene. Germline values: CDR1 MGHDK, CDR2 SYGVNS. The CDR3 contains 14 residues. The germline V and J ends were trimmed by 0 bases and 12 bases, with 12 bases remaining between them.

The chain employs TRBV5-1 and TRBJ1-1; possibly TRBD1 for D (5 bases). The CDR3 is made up of 15 amino acids. Per germline, CDR1 SGHRS and CDR2 YFSETQ. Deletions cut 1 base from V and 6 bases from J, with 16 bases between. This CDR3 is CASSLSAGRLPEAFF. Here the CDR3 DNA reads TGCGCCAGCAGCTTGTCCGCAGGGCGTTTACCTGAAGCTTTCTTT.

This clone is a singleton in its sample. The chain has TRBV29-1 and TRBJ2-3; TRBD2 matches at 8 bases. Per germline, CDR1 SQVTM and CDR2 ANQGSEA. V shed 6 bases and J 0 bases; nucleotides not matched to a gene: 5. This CDR3 contains 14 residues. The CDR3, as DNA: TGCAGCGTAATCGGGAGGGGCAGCACAGATACGCAGTATTTT. It specifies CSVIGRGSTDTQYF.